Included here is one TCR delta chain sequence, with context. What antigen it recognizes has not been identified. Nothing much larger sits one base from this clone, and base qualities are not available. Library creation used multiplex PCR. The listed sequencing device is Illumina MiSeq. Both TCR gamma (TRG) and TCR delta (TRD) chains were sequenced from each sorted gammadelta T cell sample. Under the source paper's analysis protocol: The repertoire analyses used clonotype tree plots, the accumulated frequency of the top 20 clonotypes, and diversity index (DI) and D75 metrics. In TCRdb, clones were called once more from the public reads by CATT, and rows of identical DNA were later combined. The authors' filters were not applied to this entry. For this sample there are under 50,000 delta-chain clones; 1.6% appear just once. Roughly 9.2% of the sample lies in the top ten. Vgamma9/Vdelta2+ and Vdelta2-negative gammadelta T cell populations were flow-sorted from peripheral blood mononuclear cells for bulk TCR repertoire analysis.

The data were obtained in a study of γδ T cells in repeated Plasmodium falciparum infection (dated by TCRdb to the early 2020s). Looking at the study overall: In the natural-infection arm, Malian children exposed to intense seasonal malaria transmission were enrolled and compared against age and gender matched Australian children. The study examined how repeated Plasmodium falciparum infection shapes the human gammadelta T cell repertoire, using natural infection in Mali and controlled human malaria infection. Controlled-infection subjects were sampled at baseline, immediately before selected infections, and 21 days after each infection. The gammadelta TCR repertoires from Mali were analysed in two ways: cross-sectionally during periods with no transmission, and longitudinally across episodes of acute febrile malaria. Four controlled human malaria infections were administered to five or six malaria-naive U.S. adults over about 630 days by bites from P. falciparum NF54-infected Anopheles stephensi mosquitoes.

Ends trimmed: V by 0 bases, J by 0 bases; bases unmatched to a gene: 22. Sequences TSWWSYY (CDR1) and QGS (CDR2) are obtained from the germline V gene. From cysteine to phenylalanine, the CDR3 is 24 amino acids long. Solely the CDR3 DNA is kept, with 72 bases framed from the first base. What the authors observed across the whole study: The Malian cohort was drawn from a small rural village made up mostly of one ethnic group, which limits generalizability. Vgamma9/Vdelta2+ TCR repertoires showed a highly stable polyclonal repertoire over time and infection, with many inter-individual overlapping TCRgamma sequences. Analysis of inter-individual variability in gammadelta T cell responses was limited by the small size of the controlled-infection cohort. Compared with the repertoires of Australian children, the Vdelta2-negative gammadelta TCR repertoires of Malian children appeared more clonally expanded, less diverse and less shared. In Vdelta2-negative, largely Vdelta1+, gammadelta TCR repertoires, repeated controlled infections appeared to drive waves of new clonotype selection.

This sequence was found in a pool of human donors (malaria-infected and uninfected, not separated). Recombination joined TRDV1 with TRDJ1; a stretch of 13 junction bases matches TRDD3. TCRdb lists no J gene, so it was determined here by aligning the DNA to germline. The sequenced material came from gamma-delta T cells from blood. The base sequence is TGTGCTCTTGGGGAACTAGCATGGTCGAGGGCTTCGTACTGGGGGATACGCTACACCGATAAACTCATCTTT. It is translated as CALGELAWSRASYWGIRYTDKLIF.